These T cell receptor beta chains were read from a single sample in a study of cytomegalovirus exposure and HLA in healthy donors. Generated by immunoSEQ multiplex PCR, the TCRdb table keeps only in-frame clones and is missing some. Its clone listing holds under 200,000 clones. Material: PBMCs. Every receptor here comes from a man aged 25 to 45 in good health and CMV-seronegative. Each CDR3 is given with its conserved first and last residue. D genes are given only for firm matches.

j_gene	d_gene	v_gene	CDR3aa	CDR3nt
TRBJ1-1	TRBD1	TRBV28	CASNQGRTGGAFF	TGTGCCAGCAACCAGGGTCGAACAGGGGGAGCTTTCTTT
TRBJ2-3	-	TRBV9	CASSVGGRAALDTQYF	TGTGCCAGCAGCGTAGGCGGGCGGGCCGCACTGGATACGCAGTATTTT
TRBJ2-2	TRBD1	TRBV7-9	CASSPGAGGTGELFF	TGTGCCAGCAGCCCTGGGGCAGGGGGAACCGGGGAGCTGTTTTTT
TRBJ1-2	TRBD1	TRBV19	CASTNRGLYGYTF	TGTGCCAGTACCAACAGGGGGCTATATGGCTACACCTTC
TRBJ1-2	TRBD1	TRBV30	CAWSVDGTGRGEGYTF	TGTGCCTGGAGTGTAGACGGGACAGGACGAGGTGAGGGCTACACCTTC
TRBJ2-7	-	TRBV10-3	CAISEPGYEQYF	TGTGCCATCAGTGAACCGGGCTACGAGCAGTACTTC
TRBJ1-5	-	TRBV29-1	CSVLGGMGPDQPQHF	TGCAGCGTCCTGGGGGGAATGGGACCCGATCAGCCCCAGCATTTT
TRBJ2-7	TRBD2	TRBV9	CASSVAALAEAYEQYF	TGTGCCAGCAGCGTAGCCGCCCTAGCGGAAGCCTACGAGCAGTACTTC
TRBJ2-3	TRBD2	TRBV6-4	CASRVLAGVRNHSDTQYF	TGTGCCAGCAGGGTACTAGCGGGGGTCCGCAACCACTCAGATACGCAGTATTTT
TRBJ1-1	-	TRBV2	CASRAGPSEAFF	TGTGCCAGCAGGGCGGGGCCTTCAGAGGCTTTCTTT
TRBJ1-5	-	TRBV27	CASSFRGDSNQPQHF	TGTGCCAGCAGTTTTCGGGGGGATAGCAATCAGCCCCAGCATTTT
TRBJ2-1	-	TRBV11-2	CASSLRGRSGNEQFF	TGTGCCAGCAGCCTCCGAGGGAGGTCAGGCAATGAGCAGTTCTTC
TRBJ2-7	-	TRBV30	CAWTGRNEQYF	TGTGCCTGGACTGGCAGAAACGAGCAGTACTTC
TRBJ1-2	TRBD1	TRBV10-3	CAIRQGATNYGYTF	TGTGCCATCAGACAGGGGGCAACTAACTATGGCTACACCTTC
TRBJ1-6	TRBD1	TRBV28	CASSPPGQGPSPLHF	TGTGCCAGCAGTCCCCCGGGACAGGGGCCTTCACCCCTCCACTTT
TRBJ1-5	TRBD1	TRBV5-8	CASSPTGAQHF	TGTGCCAGCAGCCCAACAGGGGCCCAGCATTTT
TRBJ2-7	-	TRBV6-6	CAVRDAGYEQYF	TGTGCCGTCCGGGATGCGGGCTACGAGCAGTACTTC
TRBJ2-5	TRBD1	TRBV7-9	CASSLAPGTGSASRETQYF	TGTGCCAGCAGCTTAGCCCCCGGGACAGGGTCGGCCTCGAGAGAGACCCAGTACTTC
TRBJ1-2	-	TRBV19	CASKQSRTENYGYTF	TGTGCCAGTAAGCAATCACGAACCGAAAACTATGGCTACACCTTC
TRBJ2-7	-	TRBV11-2	CASSDRLYEQYF	TGTGCCAGCAGCGACAGACTCTACGAGCAGTACTTC
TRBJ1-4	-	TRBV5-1	CASSLGPTQANEKLFF	TGCGCCAGCAGCTTGGGACCGACACAGGCTAATGAAAAACTGTTTTTT
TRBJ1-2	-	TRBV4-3	CASSQDRVMGYGYTF	TGCGCCAGCAGCCAAGATCGGGTGATGGGCTATGGCTACACCTTC
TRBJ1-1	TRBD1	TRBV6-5	CASHRGGAGTEAFF	TGTGCCAGCCACAGGGGGGGGGCCGGCACTGAAGCTTTCTTT
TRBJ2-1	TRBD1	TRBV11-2	CASSSDRVVRNEQFF	TGTGCCAGCAGCTCGGACAGGGTTGTAAGGAATGAGCAGTTCTTC
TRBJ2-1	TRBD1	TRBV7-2	CASSPLTGGQYNEQFF	TGTGCCAGCAGCCCCCTGACAGGGGGCCAATACAATGAGCAGTTCTTC
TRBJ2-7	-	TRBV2	CASRGDRNYEQYF	TGTGCCAGCAGGGGCGACAGGAACTACGAGCAGTACTTC
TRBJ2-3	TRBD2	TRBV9	CASSDEREPDTQYF	TGTGCCAGCAGCGATGAGCGGGAGCCCGATACGCAGTATTTT
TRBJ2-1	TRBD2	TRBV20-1	CSVAGNNEQFF	TGCAGTGTAGCGGGGAACAATGAGCAGTTCTTC
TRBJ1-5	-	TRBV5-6	CASSWGGGAFNQPQHF	TGTGCCAGCAGCTGGGGTGGAGGAGCCTTCAATCAGCCCCAGCATTTT
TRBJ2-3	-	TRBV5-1	CASSSPGGDTQYF	TGCGCCAGCAGCTCCCCAGGAGGAGATACGCAGTATTTT
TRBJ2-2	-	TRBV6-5	CASSYPTGWGTGELFF	TGTGCCAGCAGTTACCCCACAGGGTGGGGCACCGGGGAGCTGTTTTTT
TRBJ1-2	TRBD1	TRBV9	CASSVPLGQGSYGYTF	TGTGCCAGCAGCGTCCCTCTTGGACAGGGGTCCTATGGCTACACCTTC
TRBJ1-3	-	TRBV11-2	CASSLSAIGQFSGNTIYF	TGTGCCAGCAGCTTATCCGCCATCGGACAATTCTCTGGAAACACCATATATTTT
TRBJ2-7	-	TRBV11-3	CASSLAMTYEQYF	TGTGCCAGCAGCTTAGCTATGACCTACGAGCAGTACTTC
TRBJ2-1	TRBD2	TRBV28	CASTPGSSGGPYNEQFF	TGTGCCAGCACCCCGGGTAGTAGCGGGGGACCTTACAATGAGCAGTTCTTC